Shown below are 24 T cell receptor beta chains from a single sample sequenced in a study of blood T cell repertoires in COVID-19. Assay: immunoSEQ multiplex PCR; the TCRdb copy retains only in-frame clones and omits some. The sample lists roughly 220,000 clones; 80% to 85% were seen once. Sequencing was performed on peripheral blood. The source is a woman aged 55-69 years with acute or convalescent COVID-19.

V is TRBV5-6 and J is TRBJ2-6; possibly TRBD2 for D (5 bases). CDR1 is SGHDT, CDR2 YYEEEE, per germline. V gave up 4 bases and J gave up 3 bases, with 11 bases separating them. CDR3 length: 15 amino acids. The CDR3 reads CASSPGIYGANVLTF. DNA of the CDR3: TGTGCCAGCAGCCCGGGGATTTATGGGGCCAACGTCCTGACTTTC.

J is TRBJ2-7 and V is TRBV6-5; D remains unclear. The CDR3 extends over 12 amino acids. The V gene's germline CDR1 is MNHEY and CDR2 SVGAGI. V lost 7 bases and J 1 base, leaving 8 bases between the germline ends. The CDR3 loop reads CASMGSSYEQYF. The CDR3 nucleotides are TGTGCCAGCATGGGCAGTTCCTACGAGCAGTACTTC.

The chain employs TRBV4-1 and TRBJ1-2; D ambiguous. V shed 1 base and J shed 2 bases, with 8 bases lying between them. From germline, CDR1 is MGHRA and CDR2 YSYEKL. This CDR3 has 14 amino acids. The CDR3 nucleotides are TGCGCCAGCAGCCAAGCTCGTATGAACTATGGCTACACCTTC. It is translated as CASSQARMNYGYTF.

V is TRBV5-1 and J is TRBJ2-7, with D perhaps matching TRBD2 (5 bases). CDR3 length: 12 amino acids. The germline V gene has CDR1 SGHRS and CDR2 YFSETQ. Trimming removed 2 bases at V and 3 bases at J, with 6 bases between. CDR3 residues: CASSFDYYEQYF. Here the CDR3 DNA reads TGCGCCAGCAGCTTTGACTACTACGAGCAGTACTTC.

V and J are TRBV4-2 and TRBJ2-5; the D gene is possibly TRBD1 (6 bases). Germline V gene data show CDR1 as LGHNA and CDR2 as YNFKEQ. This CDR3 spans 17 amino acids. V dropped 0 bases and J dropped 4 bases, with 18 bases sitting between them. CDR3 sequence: CASSQDGLTGTPETQYF. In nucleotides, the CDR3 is TGTGCCAGCAGCCAAGATGGCCTTACAGGGACCCCAGAGACCCAGTACTTC.

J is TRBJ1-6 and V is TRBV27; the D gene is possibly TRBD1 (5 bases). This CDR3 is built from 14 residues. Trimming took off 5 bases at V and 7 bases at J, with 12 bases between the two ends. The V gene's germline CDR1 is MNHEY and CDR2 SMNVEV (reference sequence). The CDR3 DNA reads TGTGCCAGCAGTCCGGCAGGGTGGAATTCACCCCTCCACTTT. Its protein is CASSPAGWNSPLHF.

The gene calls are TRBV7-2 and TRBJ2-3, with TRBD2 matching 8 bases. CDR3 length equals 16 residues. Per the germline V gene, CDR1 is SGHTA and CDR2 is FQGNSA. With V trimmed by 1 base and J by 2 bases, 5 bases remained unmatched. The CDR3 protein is CASSLGLRGDTDTQYF. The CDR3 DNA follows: TGTGCCAGCAGCTTAGGTCTGCGGGGGGACACAGATACGCAGTATTTT.

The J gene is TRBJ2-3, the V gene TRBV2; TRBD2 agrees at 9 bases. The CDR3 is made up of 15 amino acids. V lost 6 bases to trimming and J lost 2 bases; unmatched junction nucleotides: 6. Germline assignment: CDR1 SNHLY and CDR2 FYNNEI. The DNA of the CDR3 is TGTGCCAGCAGCCCCGGGACTAGCCCCACAGATACGCAGTATTTT. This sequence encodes CASSPGTSPTDTQYF.

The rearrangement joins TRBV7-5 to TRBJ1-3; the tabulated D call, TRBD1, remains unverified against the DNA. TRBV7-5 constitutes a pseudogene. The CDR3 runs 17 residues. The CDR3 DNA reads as TGTGTCAGAAGTCTACCGCTCAGGGGGCGCGTTGGAAACACCATATATTTT. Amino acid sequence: CVRSLPLRGRVGNTIYF.

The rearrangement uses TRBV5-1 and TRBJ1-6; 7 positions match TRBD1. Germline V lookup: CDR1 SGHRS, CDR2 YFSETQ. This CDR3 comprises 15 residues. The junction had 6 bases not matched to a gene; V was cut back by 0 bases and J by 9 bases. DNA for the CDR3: TGCGCCAGCAGCTTGGGACAGGGAAGAAGTTCACCCCTCCACTTT. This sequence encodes CASSLGQGRSSPLHF.

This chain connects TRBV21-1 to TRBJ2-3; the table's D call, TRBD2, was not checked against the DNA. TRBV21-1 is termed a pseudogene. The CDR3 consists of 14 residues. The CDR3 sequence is CASSLETCTDTQYF. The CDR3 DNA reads TGTGCCAGCAGCCTAGAGACGTGCACAGATACGCAGTATTTT.

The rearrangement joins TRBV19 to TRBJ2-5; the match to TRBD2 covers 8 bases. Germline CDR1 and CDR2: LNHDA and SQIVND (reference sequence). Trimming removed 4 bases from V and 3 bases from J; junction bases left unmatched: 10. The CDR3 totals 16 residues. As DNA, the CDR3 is TGTGCCAGTAGTAATCGGGTTAGCGGGATCGAAGAGACCCAGTACTTC. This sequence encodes CASSNRVSGIEETQYF.

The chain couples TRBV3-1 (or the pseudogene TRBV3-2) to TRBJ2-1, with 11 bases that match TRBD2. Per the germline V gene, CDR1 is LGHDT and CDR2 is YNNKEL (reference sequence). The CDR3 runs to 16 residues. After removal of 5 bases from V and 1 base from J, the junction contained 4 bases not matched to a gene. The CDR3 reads CASSSTSGGSYNEQFF. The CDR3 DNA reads TGTGCCAGCAGCAGTACTAGCGGGGGATCCTACAATGAGCAGTTCTTC.

CDR3: CASSRDRGREAFF. The CDR3 nucleotides read TGTGCCAGCAGCCGAGACAGGGGGCGTGAAGCTTTCTTT. This sequence joins TRBV11-1 and TRBJ1-1, with 10 positions matching TRBD1. Germline trimming cut 5 bases from V and 7 bases from J; bases unmatched to any gene: 4. Germline lookup yields CDR1 SGHAT and CDR2 FQDESV (reference sequence). This CDR3 comprises 13 residues.

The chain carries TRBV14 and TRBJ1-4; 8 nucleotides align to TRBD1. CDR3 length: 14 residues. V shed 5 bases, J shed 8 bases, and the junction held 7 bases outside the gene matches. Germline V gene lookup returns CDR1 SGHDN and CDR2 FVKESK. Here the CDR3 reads CASSKDTGGEKLFF. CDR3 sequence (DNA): TGTGCCAGCAGCAAGGATACAGGGGGAGAAAAACTGTTTTTT.

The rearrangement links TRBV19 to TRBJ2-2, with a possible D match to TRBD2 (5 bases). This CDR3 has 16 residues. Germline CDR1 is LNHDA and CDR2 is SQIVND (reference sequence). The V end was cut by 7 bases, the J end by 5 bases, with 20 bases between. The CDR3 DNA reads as TGTGCCAGTACCCTCTGGGTTGGAGGTTTAACCGGGGAGCTGTTTTTT. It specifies CASTLWVGGLTGELFF.

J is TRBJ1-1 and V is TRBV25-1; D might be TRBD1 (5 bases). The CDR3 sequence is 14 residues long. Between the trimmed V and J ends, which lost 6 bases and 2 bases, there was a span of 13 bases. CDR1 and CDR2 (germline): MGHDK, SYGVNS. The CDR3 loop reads CASRKGDSNTEAFF. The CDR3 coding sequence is TGTGCCAGCAGAAAAGGAGACAGCAACACTGAAGCTTTCTTT.

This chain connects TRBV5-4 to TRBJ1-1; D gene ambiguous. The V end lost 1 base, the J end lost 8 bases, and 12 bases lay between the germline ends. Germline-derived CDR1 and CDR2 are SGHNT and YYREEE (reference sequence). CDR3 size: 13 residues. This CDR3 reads CASSLKSRAEAFF. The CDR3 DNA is TGTGCCAGCAGCTTGAAGTCTCGAGCAGAAGCTTTCTTT.

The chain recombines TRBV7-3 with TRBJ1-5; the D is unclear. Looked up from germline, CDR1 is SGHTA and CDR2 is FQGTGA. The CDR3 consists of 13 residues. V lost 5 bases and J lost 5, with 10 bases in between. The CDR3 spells CASSLNRYQPQHF. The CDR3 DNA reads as TGTGCCAGCAGCCTCAATCGGTATCAGCCCCAGCATTTT.

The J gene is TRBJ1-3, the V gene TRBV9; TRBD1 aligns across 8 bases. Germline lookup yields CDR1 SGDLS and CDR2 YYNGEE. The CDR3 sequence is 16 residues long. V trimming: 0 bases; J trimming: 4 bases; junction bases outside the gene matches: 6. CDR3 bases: TGTGCCAGCAGCGTAGGAGGGGACAGGCAAGGAAACACCATATATTTT. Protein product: CASSVGGDRQGNTIYF.

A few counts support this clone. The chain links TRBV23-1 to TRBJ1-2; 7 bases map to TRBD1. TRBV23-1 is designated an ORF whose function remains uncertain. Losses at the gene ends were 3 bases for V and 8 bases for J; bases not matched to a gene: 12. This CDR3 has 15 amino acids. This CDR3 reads CASSQARGADGGYTF. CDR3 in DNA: TGCGCCAGCAGTCAGGCCAGGGGGGCTGATGGAGGCTACACCTTC.

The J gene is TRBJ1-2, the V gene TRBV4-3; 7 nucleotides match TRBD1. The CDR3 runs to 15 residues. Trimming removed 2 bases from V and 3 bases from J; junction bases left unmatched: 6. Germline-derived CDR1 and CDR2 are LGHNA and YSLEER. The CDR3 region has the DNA TGCGCCAGCAGCCAATTTAGAGGGGGCGACTATGGCTACACCTTC. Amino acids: CASSQFRGGDYGYTF.

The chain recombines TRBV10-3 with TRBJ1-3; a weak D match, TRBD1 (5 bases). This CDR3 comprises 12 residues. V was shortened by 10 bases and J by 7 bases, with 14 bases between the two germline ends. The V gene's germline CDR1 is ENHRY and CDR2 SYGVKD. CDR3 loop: CATGGGLNTIYF. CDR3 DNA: TGTGCCACCGGGGGGGGACTTAACACCATATATTTT.

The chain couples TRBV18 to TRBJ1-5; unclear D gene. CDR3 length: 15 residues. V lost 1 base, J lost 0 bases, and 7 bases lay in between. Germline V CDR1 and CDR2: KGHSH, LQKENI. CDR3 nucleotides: TGTGCCAGCTCACCACACCCAGATAGCAATCAGCCCCAGCATTTT. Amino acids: CASSPHPDSNQPQHF.